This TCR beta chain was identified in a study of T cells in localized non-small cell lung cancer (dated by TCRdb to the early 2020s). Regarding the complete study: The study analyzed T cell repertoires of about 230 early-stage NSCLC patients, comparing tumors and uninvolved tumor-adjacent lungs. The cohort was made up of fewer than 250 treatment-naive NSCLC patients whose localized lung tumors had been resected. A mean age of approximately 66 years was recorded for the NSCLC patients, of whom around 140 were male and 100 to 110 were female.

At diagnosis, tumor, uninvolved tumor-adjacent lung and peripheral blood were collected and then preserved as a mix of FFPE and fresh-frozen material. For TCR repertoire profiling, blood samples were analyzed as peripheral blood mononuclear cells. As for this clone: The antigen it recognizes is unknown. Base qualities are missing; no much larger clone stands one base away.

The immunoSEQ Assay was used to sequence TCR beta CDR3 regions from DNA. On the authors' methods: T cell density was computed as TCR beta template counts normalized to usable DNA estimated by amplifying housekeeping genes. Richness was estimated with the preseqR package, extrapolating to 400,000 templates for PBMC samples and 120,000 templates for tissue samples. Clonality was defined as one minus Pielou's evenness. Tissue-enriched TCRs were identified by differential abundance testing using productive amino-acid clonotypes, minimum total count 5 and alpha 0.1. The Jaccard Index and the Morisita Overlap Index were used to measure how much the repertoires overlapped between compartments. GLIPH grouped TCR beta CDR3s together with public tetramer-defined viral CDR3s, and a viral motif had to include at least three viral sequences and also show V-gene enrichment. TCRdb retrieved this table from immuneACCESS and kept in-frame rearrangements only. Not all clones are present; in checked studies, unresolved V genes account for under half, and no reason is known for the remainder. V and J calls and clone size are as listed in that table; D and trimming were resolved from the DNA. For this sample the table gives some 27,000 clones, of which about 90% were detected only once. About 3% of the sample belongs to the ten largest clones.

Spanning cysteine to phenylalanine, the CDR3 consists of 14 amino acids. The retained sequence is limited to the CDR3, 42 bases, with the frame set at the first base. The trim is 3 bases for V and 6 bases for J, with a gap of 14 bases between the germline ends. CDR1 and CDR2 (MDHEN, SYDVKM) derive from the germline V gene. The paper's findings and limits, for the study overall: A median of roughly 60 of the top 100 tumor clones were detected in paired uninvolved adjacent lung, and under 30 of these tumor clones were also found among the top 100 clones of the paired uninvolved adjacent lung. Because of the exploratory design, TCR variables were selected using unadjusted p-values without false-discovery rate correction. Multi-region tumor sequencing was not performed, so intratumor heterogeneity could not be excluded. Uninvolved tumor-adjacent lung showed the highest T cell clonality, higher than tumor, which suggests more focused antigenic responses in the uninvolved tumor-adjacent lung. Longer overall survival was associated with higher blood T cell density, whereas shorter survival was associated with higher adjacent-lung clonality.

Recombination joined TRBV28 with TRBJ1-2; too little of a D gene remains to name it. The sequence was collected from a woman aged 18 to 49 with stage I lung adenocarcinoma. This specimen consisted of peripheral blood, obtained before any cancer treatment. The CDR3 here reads CASSLRERRDGYTF. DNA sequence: TGTGCCAGCAGTTTGAGGGAACGGAGAGATGGCTACACCTTC.